This T cell receptor beta chain was sequenced during a study of cytomegalovirus exposure and HLA in healthy donors. The PCR made use of 60 Vbeta and 13 Jbeta primers. The table came from immunoSEQ multiplex PCR; TCRdb's copy has only in-frame clones and leaves some out. The table has some 250,000 clones, 82% seen once. Trimming took 1 base from V and 5 from J; bases not matched to a gene: 17. CDR1 is SGHDT, CDR2 YYEEEE, per germline. There are 18 residues in the CDR3. The chain joins TRBV5-6 to TRBJ1-1, with 7 nucleotides matching TRBD1. The sequenced sample consisted of PBMCs. This sequence was found in a woman aged 40 to 49 in good health and CMV-seropositive. This chain's CDR3 is CASSLISQGVMMETEAFF. The DNA of the CDR3 is TGTGCCAGCAGCTTGATCAGTCAGGGGGTTATGATGGAAACTGAAGCTTTCTTT.